One sample yielded the 14 T cell receptor beta chains listed below, sequenced in a study of identical twins. TCRdb itself ran the 5' RACE reads through MiXCR, one entry per CDR3 protein. Among 430,000 or so distinct CDR3 sequences listed, 24% were seen once. The sample was also reused in another study, on T cells expressing NK-cell markers.

Sequencing was carried out using CD4+ T cells sorted from blood. These receptors were taken from a woman between 18 and 30 years old in good health.

This clonotype was recorded a few times. The chain is built from TRBV12-3 or TRBV12-4 and TRBJ1-5, with D hard to call. Deletions cut 7 bases from V and 0 bases from J, with 13 bases between. The CDR3 totals 15 residues. The CDR3 spells CASTPGRLSNQPQHF. In DNA, the CDR3 is TGTGCCAGCACCCCGGGCAGGCTTAGCAATCAGCCCCAGCATTTT.

The CDR3 coding sequence is TGTGCCAGCAGTTACTCGCTAGCGGGGAGCTCCTACGAGCAGTACTTC. This gives the protein CASSYSLAGSSYEQYF. The chain links TRBV6-5 to TRBJ2-7, with 9 bases aligning to TRBD2. V shed 0 bases and J 0 bases; nucleotides not matched to a gene: 3. This CDR3 spans 16 amino acids. Germline V CDR1 and CDR2: MNHEY, SVGAGI.

There are a few counts of this clonotype. The chain employs TRBV20-1 and TRBJ2-5; 8 bases map to TRBD2. CDR3 length: 14 residues. V lost 4 bases to trimming and J lost 5 bases; unmatched junction nucleotides: 9. Germline-derived CDR1 and CDR2 are DFQATT and SNEGSKA (reference sequence). CDR3 nucleotide sequence: TGCAGTGCTATTCTGGGGACTAGATGGGAGACCCAGTACTTC. It is translated as CSAILGTRWETQYF.

The chain uses TRBV10-3 and TRBJ2-7, with D possibly matching TRBD2 (6 bases). This CDR3 has 13 amino acids. Looked up from germline, CDR1 is ENHRY and CDR2 is SYGVKD. V was cut by 4 bases and J by 5 bases, with 12 bases left in between. CDR3 DNA: TGTGCCATCAGTGTGGGTGGGGAGGACGAGCAGTACTTC. Translated, it gives CAISVGGEDEQYF.

The chain joins TRBV24-1 to TRBJ2-2; D is undetermined. CDR1 is KGHDR, CDR2 SFDVKD, per germline. V gave up 6 bases and J gave up 3 bases, with 13 bases separating them. The CDR3 covers 15 residues. CDR3 in amino acids: CATSTSRAHTGELFF. In nucleotides, the CDR3 is TGTGCCACCAGTACATCGAGAGCACACACCGGGGAGCTGTTTTTT.

This rearrangement joins TRBV9 to TRBJ2-5; TRBD2 is a possible D gene (5 bases). Germline V lookup: CDR1 SGDLS, CDR2 YYNGEE. Trimming stripped 2 bases from V and 1 base from J, with 9 bases between. CDR3 length equals 14 residues. The CDR3 here is CASSVGGSQETQYF. The CDR3 bases are TGTGCCAGCAGCGTCGGAGGTTCCCAAGAGACCCAGTACTTC.

The chain employs TRBV7-2 and TRBJ2-5, with TRBD2 as a possible D gene (5 bases). CDR3 length equals 14 residues. Trimming took 1 base from V and 6 from J, leaving 12 bases between them. Germline V gene sequence: CDR1 SGHTA, CDR2 FQGNSA. The CDR3 loop is CASSLGRYGKTQYF. The CDR3 coding sequence is TGTGCCAGCAGCTTAGGGCGGTACGGGAAGACCCAGTACTTC.

This rearrangement joins TRBV5-6 to TRBJ2-3, with TRBD2 matching 11 bases. With 7 bases clipped from V and 5 bases from J, the junction kept 6 bases outside the gene matches. Germline-derived CDR1 and CDR2 are SGHDT and YYEEEE. The CDR3 sequence is 14 residues long. For the CDR3, the DNA is TGTGCCAGCGGCGGGCTAGCGGGGGGAGATACGCAGTATTTT. It is translated as CASGGLAGGDTQYF.

V is TRBV19 and J is TRBJ2-1; D gene ambiguous. Trimming removed 0 bases from V and 6 bases from J, with 12 bases in between. The germline V gene encodes CDR1 LNHDA and CDR2 SQIVND (reference sequence). The CDR3 sequence is 15 residues long. The CDR3 here is CASSIEGHHTNEQFF. In DNA, the CDR3 is TGTGCCAGTAGTATAGAGGGCCACCATACCAATGAGCAGTTCTTC.

The V and J genes are TRBV20-1 and TRBJ2-7; D possibly corresponds to TRBD2 (5 bases). V was pared by 0 bases and J by 3 bases, with 9 bases between. Germline V gene data show CDR1 as DFQATT and CDR2 as SNEGSKA (reference sequence). The CDR3 is 13 residues long. CDR3 bases: TGCAGTGCTAGAGAAGGGAGAATCTACGAGCAGTACTTC. The encoded protein is CSAREGRIYEQYF.

As for this clonotype: At one boundary the junction diverges from the germline segment, which might be a read error. This rearrangement joins TRBV5-1 to TRBJ2-4, with D tentatively TRBD2 (6 bases). Germline values: CDR1 SGHRS, CDR2 YFSETQ. This CDR3 contains 15 residues. This CDR3 is CASSLDAGIKIIQYF. As DNA, the CDR3 is TGCGCCAGCAGCTTGGACGCGGGGATCAAAATCATTCAGTACTTC.

This clonotype has only a few counts. The gene calls are TRBV4-3 and TRBJ2-2, with TRBD2 matching over 11 bases. The CDR3 extends over 16 amino acids. Germline loops: CDR1 LGHNA, CDR2 YSLEER. The V segment lost 5 bases and the J segment 5 bases; nucleotides outside the gene matches: 7. CDR3 protein: CASSAASGRWTGELFF. As DNA, the CDR3 is TGCGCCAGCAGCGCGGCTAGCGGGAGGTGGACCGGGGAGCTGTTTTTT.

This clonotype was seen once. CDR3 sequence reads: CASSKRDRNSPLHF. CDR3 nucleotides: TGTGCCAGCAGCAAACGCGACCGAAATTCACCCCTCCACTTT. This chain connects TRBV7-9 to TRBJ1-6; D remains unclear. Trimming shortened V by 5 bases and J by 7 bases, and 12 bases separated the two germline ends. This CDR3 comprises 14 residues. Germline V gene data show CDR1 as SEHNR and CDR2 as FQNEAQ (reference sequence).

This chain connects TRBV19 to TRBJ2-1; 10 nucleotides agree with TRBD1. The CDR3 contains 15 residues. With 3 bases clipped from V and 5 bases from J, the junction kept 4 bases outside the gene matches. The germline gives CDR1 LNHDA, CDR2 SQIVND (reference sequence). In DNA, the CDR3 is TGTGCCAGTAGTATCCGACAGGGGGCAAACAATGAGCAGTTCTTC. Translating it yields CASSIRQGANNEQFF.